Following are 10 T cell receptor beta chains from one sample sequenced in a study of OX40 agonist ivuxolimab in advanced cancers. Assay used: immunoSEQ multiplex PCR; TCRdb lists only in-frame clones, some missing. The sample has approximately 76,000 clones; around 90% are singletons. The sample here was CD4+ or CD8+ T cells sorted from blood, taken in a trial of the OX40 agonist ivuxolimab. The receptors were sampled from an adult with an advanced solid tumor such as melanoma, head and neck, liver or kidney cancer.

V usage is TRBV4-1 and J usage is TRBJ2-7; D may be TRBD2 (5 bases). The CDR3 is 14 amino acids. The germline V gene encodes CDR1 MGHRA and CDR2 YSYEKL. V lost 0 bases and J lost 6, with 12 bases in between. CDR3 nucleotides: TGCGCCAGCAGCCAAGAACGGGGTTGGGGCGAGCAGTACTTC. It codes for CASSQERGWGEQYF.

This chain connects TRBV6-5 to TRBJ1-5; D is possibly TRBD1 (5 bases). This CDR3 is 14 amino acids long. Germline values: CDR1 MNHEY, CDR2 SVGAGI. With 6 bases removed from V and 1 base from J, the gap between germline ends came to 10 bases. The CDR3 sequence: CASRPTGSNQPQHF. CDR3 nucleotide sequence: TGTGCCAGCAGACCAACAGGAAGCAATCAGCCCCAGCATTTT.

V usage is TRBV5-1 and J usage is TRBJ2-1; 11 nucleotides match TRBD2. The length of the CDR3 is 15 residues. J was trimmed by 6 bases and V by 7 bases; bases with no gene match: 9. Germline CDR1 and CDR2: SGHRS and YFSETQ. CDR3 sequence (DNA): TGCGCCAGCGATAGCGGGGGGGGCCGGTCCAATGAGCAGTTCTTC. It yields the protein CASDSGGGRSNEQFF.

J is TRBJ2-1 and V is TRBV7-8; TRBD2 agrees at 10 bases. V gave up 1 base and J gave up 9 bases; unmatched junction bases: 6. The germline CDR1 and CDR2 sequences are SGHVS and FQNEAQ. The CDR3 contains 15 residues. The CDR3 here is CASSLDEREGVEQFF. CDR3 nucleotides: TGTGCCAGCAGCTTAGACGAGCGGGAGGGCGTTGAGCAGTTCTTC.

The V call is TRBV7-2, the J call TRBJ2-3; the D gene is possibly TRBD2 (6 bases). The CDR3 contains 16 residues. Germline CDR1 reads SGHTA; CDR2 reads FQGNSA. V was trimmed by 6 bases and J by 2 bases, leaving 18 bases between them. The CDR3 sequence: CASRNGGRTYTDTQYF. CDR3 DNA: TGTGCCAGCAGGAACGGGGGACGGACATACACAGATACGCAGTATTTT.

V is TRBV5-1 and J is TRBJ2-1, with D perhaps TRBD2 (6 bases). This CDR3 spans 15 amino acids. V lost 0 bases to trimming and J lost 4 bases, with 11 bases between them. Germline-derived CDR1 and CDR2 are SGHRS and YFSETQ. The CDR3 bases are TGCGCCAGCAGCTTGGAGGGGACTGGGTACAATGAGCAGTTCTTC. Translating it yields CASSLEGTGYNEQFF.

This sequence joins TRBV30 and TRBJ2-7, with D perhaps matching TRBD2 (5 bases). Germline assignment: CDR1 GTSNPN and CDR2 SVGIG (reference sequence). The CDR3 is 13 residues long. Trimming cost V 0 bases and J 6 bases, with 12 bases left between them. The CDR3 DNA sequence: TGTGCCTGGAGTGTACTGGGTACTAGCGAGCAGTACTTC. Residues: CAWSVLGTSEQYF.

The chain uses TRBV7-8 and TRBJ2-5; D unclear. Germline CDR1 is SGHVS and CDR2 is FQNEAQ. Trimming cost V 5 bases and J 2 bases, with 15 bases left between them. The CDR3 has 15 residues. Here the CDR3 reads CASSPLLGSQETQYF. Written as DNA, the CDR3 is TGTGCCAGCAGCCCACTGCTGGGGTCGCAAGAGACCCAGTACTTC.

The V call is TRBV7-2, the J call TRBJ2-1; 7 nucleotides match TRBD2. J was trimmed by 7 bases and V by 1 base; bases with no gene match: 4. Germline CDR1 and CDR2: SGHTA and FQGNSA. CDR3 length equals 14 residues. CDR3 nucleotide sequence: TGTGCCAGCAGCTTAGGGGGAGGGTTAAATGAGCAGTTCTTC. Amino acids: CASSLGGGLNEQFF. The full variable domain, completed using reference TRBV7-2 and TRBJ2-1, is GAGVSQSPSNKVTEKGKDVELRCDPISGHTALYWYRQSLGQGLEFLIYFQGNSAPDKSGLPSDRFSAERTGGSVSTLTIQRTQQEDSAVYLCASSLGGGLNEQFFGPGTRLTVL.

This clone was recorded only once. CDR3 coding DNA: TGTGCCAGCTCACCCTCCTGGGAGCAGTACTTC. It yields the protein CASSPSWEQYF. This chain uses TRBV18 with TRBJ2-7; D gene unclear. The CDR3 is made up of 11 amino acids. Germline V CDR1 and CDR2: KGHSH, LQKENI. V was clipped by 3 bases and J by 7 bases, with 7 bases between them.